These T cell receptor beta chains were read from a single sample in a study of response to subunit inactivated influenza vaccine. TCRdb itself ran the RT-PCR reads through MiXCR, one entry per CDR3 protein. The data contain over 150,000 distinct CDR3 sequences, approximately 10% of them seen just once; the ten biggest clones take up around 12%. The sequencing here drew on non-naive T cells sorted from PBMCs, taken more than 35 days after vaccination. The origin of the receptors is a man aged 45-60 years who received an inactivated influenza vaccine. Both conserved end residues are part of each CDR3. Each record gives: CDR3 DNA, CDR3 protein, clone size, J gene, V gene, D gene. D genes are given only for firm matches. Clone size is stated in some rows and not others, as once, few, many or a class when expanded.

CDR3nt: TGCAGTGCTCGAGGGATCGATACGCAGTATTTT
CDR3aa: CSARGIDTQYF
abundance: many
j_gene: TRBJ2-3
v_gene: TRBV20-1
d_gene: .

CDR3nt: TGCAGTGCTAGGGACAGGAGTCCCTACGAGCAGTACTTC
CDR3aa: CSARDRSPYEQYF
abundance: .
j_gene: TRBJ2-7
v_gene: TRBV20-1
d_gene: TRBD1

CDR3nt: TGTGCCAGCAGTTTTTCAGGGTCGAACACTGAAGCTTTCTTT
CDR3aa: CASSFSGSNTEAFF
abundance: few
j_gene: TRBJ1-1
v_gene: TRBV12-3/TRBV12-4
d_gene: .

CDR3nt: TGTGCCACCAGCACTCGACAAACAGATACGCAGTATTTT
CDR3aa: CATSTRQTDTQYF
abundance: many
j_gene: TRBJ2-3
v_gene: TRBV15
d_gene: .

CDR3nt: TGCAGTGCTAGAGCCCTCGGTGGCGGGAGGGCCTCAGGCAATGAGCAGTTCTTC
CDR3aa: CSARALGGGRASGNEQFF
abundance: few
j_gene: TRBJ2-1
v_gene: TRBV20-1
d_gene: TRBD2

CDR3nt: TGTGCCAGCAGCCCCTTCGACAGGAGCTACGAGCAGTACTTC
CDR3aa: CASSPFDRSYEQYF
abundance: many
j_gene: TRBJ2-7
v_gene: TRBV12-3/TRBV12-4
d_gene: .

CDR3nt: TGTGCCATCGCACCGTCCGAAGCCCACGAGCAGTACTTC
CDR3aa: CAIAPSEAHEQYF
abundance: .
j_gene: TRBJ2-7
v_gene: TRBV10-3
d_gene: .

CDR3nt: TGTGCCACCACACGGGCTAGCGGGGCAGGTGAGCAGTTCTTC
CDR3aa: CATTRASGAGEQFF
abundance: .
j_gene: TRBJ2-1
v_gene: TRBV6-1
d_gene: TRBD2

CDR3nt: TGCAGTGCTAGAAGTTTAAGAAACGAAAAACTGTTTTTT
CDR3aa: CSARSLRNEKLFF
abundance: many
j_gene: TRBJ1-4
v_gene: TRBV20-1
d_gene: .

CDR3nt: TGTGCCAGCAGTTGGGGACCGACGAACACCGGGGAGCTGTTTTTT
CDR3aa: CASSWGPTNTGELFF
abundance: .
j_gene: TRBJ2-2
v_gene: TRBV6-2/TRBV6-3
d_gene: .

CDR3nt: TGTGCCAGCAGCTTCTGGACAGGGGTGGGAGAGACCCAGTACTTC
CDR3aa: CASSFWTGVGETQYF
abundance: many
j_gene: TRBJ2-5
v_gene: TRBV7-2
d_gene: TRBD1

CDR3nt: TGCAGTGCTAGAAAACCGGGACTAGCGGCCCATACGCAGTATTTT
CDR3aa: CSARKPGLAAHTQYF
abundance: .
j_gene: TRBJ2-3
v_gene: TRBV20-1
d_gene: TRBD2

CDR3nt: TGCAGTGCTAGCATTTGGGAATTAGAGACCCAGTACTTC
CDR3aa: CSASIWELETQYF
abundance: few
j_gene: TRBJ2-5
v_gene: TRBV20-1
d_gene: .

CDR3nt: TGTGCCAGCAGCTCGCCGGGACTAGGAGAGACCCAGTACTTC
CDR3aa: CASSSPGLGETQYF
abundance: .
j_gene: TRBJ2-5
v_gene: TRBV11-3
d_gene: TRBD2

CDR3nt: TGTGCCAGCAGGGTTGGGGGGGCTAATGAAAAACTGTTTTTT
CDR3aa: CASRVGGANEKLFF
abundance: few
j_gene: TRBJ1-4
v_gene: TRBV6-1
d_gene: .

CDR3nt: TGTGCCAGCAGCTTATATTATGGCTACACCTTC
CDR3aa: CASSLYYGYTF
abundance: few
j_gene: TRBJ1-2
v_gene: TRBV7-9
d_gene: .

CDR3nt: TGTGCCAGCAGTGATTGGGTTTCCTACAATGAGCAGTTCTTC
CDR3aa: CASSDWVSYNEQFF
abundance: .
j_gene: TRBJ2-1
v_gene: TRBV2
d_gene: .

CDR3nt: TGTGCCAGCAGCTTAGGGAGGAGCTCCTACGAGCAGTACTTC
CDR3aa: CASSLGRSSYEQYF
abundance: many
j_gene: TRBJ2-7
v_gene: TRBV7-2
d_gene: .